What follows are 15 T cell receptor beta chains derived from one specimen sequenced in a study of T cells in Graves' hyperthyroidism and ophthalmopathy. Amplification yielded TCR beta CDR3 regions, with RNA transcripts as the source. The HTBI primer set served for first-round RT-PCR of the TCR CDR3. TCRdb analysed the multiplex PCR reads with MiXCR anew, one entry per CDR3 protein. This sample has 620,000 or so distinct CDR3 sequences, with around 15% found just once. Sequencing used blood. The source of these receptors is a woman between 45 and 65 years old with Graves' ophthalmopathy.

Remarks on this clonotype: A much larger clone differs from this one at a single base, so this may be a read error. This rearrangement joins TRBV27 to TRBJ1-1; D gene ambiguous. CDR3 size: 15 residues. CDR1 and CDR2 from the germline V gene are MNHEY and SMNVEV (reference sequence). With 3 bases removed from V and 0 bases from J, the gap between germline ends came to 11 bases. The CDR3 is CASSLGIYVNTEAFF. CDR3 bases: TGTGCCAGCAGTTTGGGCATTTACGTGAACACTGAAGCTTTCTTT.

The CDR3 DNA reads as TGTGCCAGCAGTTTTTCCAGTTCAGTCGATCAGCCCCAGCATTTT. This gives the protein CASSFSSSVDQPQHF. The V gene is TRBV12-3 or TRBV12-4, the J gene TRBJ1-5; D gene unclear. The length of the CDR3 is 15 residues. V was cut by 3 bases and J by 5 bases, with 14 bases left in between.

The sample holds a few counts of this clonotype. The chain carries TRBV5-1 and TRBJ2-7, with TRBD1 matching over 11 bases. J was trimmed by 7 bases and V by 2 bases; bases with no gene match: 8. This CDR3 is 15 amino acids long. Germline CDR1 reads SGHRS; CDR2 reads YFSETQ. As DNA, the CDR3 is TGCGCCAGCAGCTTTGAGGGACAGGGGGAGAGGGAGCAGTACTTC. Translating gives CASSFEGQGEREQYF. Together with reference TRBV5-1 and TRBJ2-7, the CDR3 gives the full variable domain: KAGVTQTPRYLIKTRGQQVTLSCSPISGHRSVSWYQQTPGQGLQFLFEYFSETQRNKGNFPGRFSGRQFSNSRSEMNVSTLELGDSALYLCASSFEGQGEREQYFGPGTRLTVT.

The chain combines TRBV20-1 with TRBJ2-7; TRBD2 aligns across 8 bases. The CDR3 consists of 13 residues. The germline gives CDR1 DFQATT, CDR2 SNEGSKA (reference sequence). This CDR3 reads CSPMREDEYEQYF. In DNA form, the CDR3 reads TGCAGCCCCATGCGGGAGGACGAGTACGAGCAGTACTTC.

This clonotype was seen many times. This rearrangement joins TRBV3-1 to TRBJ1-5; no reliable D call. Germline CDR1 reads LGHDT; CDR2 reads YNNKEL (reference sequence). Trimming took 4 bases from V and 0 from J, leaving 13 bases between them. The CDR3 has 16 residues. The CDR3 DNA follows: TGTGCCAGCAGCCCGGCGGCAGGTTCTAGCAATCAGCCCCAGCATTTT. Translation gives CASSPAAGSSNQPQHF.

This clonotype was counted many times. The chain is built from TRBV29-1 and TRBJ2-1; 9 nucleotides match TRBD2. The CDR3 runs 13 residues. The germline V gene encodes CDR1 SQVTM and CDR2 ANQGSEA. V gave up 5 bases and J gave up 4 bases; unmatched junction bases: 3. This CDR3 reads CSVSGRNYNEQFF. CDR3 bases: TGCAGCGTTAGCGGGAGGAATTACAATGAGCAGTTCTTC.

The chain links TRBV28 to TRBJ1-2, with D possibly matching TRBD1 (6 bases). Trimming took 6 bases from V and 7 from J, leaving 15 bases between them. The CDR3 is made up of 13 amino acids. Germline V gene lookup returns CDR1 MDHEN and CDR2 SYDVKM. This CDR3 is CASRTTGLGGYTF. CDR3 DNA sequence: TGTGCCAGCAGGACTACAGGGTTAGGTGGCTACACCTTC.

The chain employs TRBV19 and TRBJ2-7; weak D call: TRBD2 (6 bases). The V gene lost 10 bases and the J gene lost 3 bases, with 13 bases spanning the gap. The CDR3 extends over 12 amino acids. Per germline, CDR1 LNHDA and CDR2 SQIVND (reference sequence). The CDR3 sequence: CATSGLLYEQYF. The CDR3 DNA follows: TGTGCCACTTCGGGACTGCTCTACGAGCAGTACTTC.

The chain has TRBV28 and TRBJ1-5; D remains unclear. Germline values: CDR1 MDHEN, CDR2 SYDVKM. This CDR3 spans 12 amino acids. V was trimmed by 2 bases and J by 11 bases, leaving 10 bases between them. CDR3 nucleotides: TGTGCCAGCAGTTTACCCACACTAGCCCAGCATTTT. Translated, it gives CASSLPTLAQHF.

This clonotype was seen at least ten times. This sequence joins TRBV20-1 and TRBJ2-7, with 8 bases fitting TRBD2. This CDR3 is built from 15 residues. After removal of 3 bases from V and 2 bases from J, the junction contained 9 bases not matched to a gene. CDR1 and CDR2 from the germline V gene are DFQATT and SNEGSKA (reference sequence). The CDR3 reads CSARVRREAAYEQYF. CDR3 DNA: TGCAGTGCTAGGGTTAGGCGGGAGGCTGCCTACGAGCAGTACTTC.

This clonotype appeared many times. The chain has TRBV2 and TRBJ2-4, with 10 bases aligning to TRBD1. CDR1 is SNHLY and CDR2 is FYNNEI in the germline V gene. V lost 7 bases to trimming and J lost 1 base; unmatched junction nucleotides: 10. CDR3 length equals 17 residues. The chain's CDR3 is CASKGQGVDAAKNIQYF. The CDR3, as DNA: TGTGCCAGCAAAGGACAGGGGGTTGATGCGGCCAAAAACATTCAGTACTTC.

V is TRBV24-1 and J is TRBJ2-7; the D is unclear. CDR3 length equals 13 residues. Germline-derived CDR1 and CDR2 are KGHDR and SFDVKD. V was clipped by 6 bases and J by 2 bases, with 10 bases between them. CDR3 region: CATSSRTTYEQYF. As DNA, the CDR3 is TGTGCCACCAGTTCCAGGACGACCTACGAGCAGTACTTC.

This clonotype has at least ten counts. V gene TRBV7-9 combines with J gene TRBJ1-4, with 9 bases lining up with TRBD1. The CDR3 is 14 residues long. The V gene end was trimmed by 3 bases and the J gene end by 7 bases; junction bases not matched to a gene: 3. Germline loops: CDR1 SEHNR, CDR2 FQNEAQ (reference sequence). Here the CDR3 DNA reads TGTGCCAGCAGCTTCGGGACAGGGCTTGAAAAACTGTTTTTT. Protein product: CASSFGTGLEKLFF.

The genes are TRBV12-3 or TRBV12-4 and TRBJ2-4, with 8 positions matching TRBD2. V gave up 3 bases and J gave up 3 bases; unmatched junction bases: 4. This CDR3 spans 15 amino acids. The CDR3 nucleotides are TGTGCCAGCAGTTTTAGCGGGGCCCACAAAAACATTCAGTACTTC. Amino acid sequence: CASSFSGAHKNIQYF.

The chain joins TRBV6-1 to TRBJ2-7, with no clear D. The CDR3 is 14 amino acids. Deletions cut 6 bases from V and 4 bases from J, with 16 bases between. Germline CDR1 MNHNS, CDR2 SASEGT. DNA for the CDR3: TGTGCCAGCAGAGCCCTATTGGGCACTTACGAGCAGTACTTC. Protein sequence: CASRALLGTYEQYF.